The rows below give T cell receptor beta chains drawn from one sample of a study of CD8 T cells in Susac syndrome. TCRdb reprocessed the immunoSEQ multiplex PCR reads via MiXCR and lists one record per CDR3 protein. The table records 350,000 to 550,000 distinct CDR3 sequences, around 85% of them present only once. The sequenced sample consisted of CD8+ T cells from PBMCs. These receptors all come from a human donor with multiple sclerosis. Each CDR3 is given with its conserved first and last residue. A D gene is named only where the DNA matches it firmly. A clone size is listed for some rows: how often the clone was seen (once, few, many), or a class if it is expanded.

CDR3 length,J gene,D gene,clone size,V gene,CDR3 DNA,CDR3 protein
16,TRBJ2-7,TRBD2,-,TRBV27,TGTGCCAGCAGCTTGACTAGCGGGAGACCCACCTACGAGCAGTACTTC,CASSLTSGRPTYEQYF
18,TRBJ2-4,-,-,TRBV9,TGTGCCAGCAGCGTAGGGATCCCGGTCCGAGGGGCCAAAAACATTCAGTACTTC,CASSVGIPVRGAKNIQYF
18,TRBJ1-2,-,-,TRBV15,TGTGCCACCAGCAGAGTAGGACGGAGGTTATCAGCTAACTATGGCTACACCTTC,CATSRVGRRLSANYGYTF
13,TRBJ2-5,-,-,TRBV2,TGTGCCAGCAGTGAGACAGTCCAAGAGACCCAGTACTTC,CASSETVQETQYF
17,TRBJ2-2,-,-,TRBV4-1,TGCGCCAGCAGCCAAGATGGTTTCGAAAGGGTCACCGGGGAGCTGTTTTTT,CASSQDGFERVTGELFF
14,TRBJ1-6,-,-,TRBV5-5,TGTGCCAGCAAGACGGATATTAGTGATTCACCCCTCCACTTT,CASKTDISDSPLHF
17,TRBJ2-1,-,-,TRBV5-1,TGCGCCAGCAGATTTGCGTCACAGGCGAGCTCCTACAATGAGCAGTTCTTC,CASRFASQASSYNEQFF
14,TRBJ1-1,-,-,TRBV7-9,TGTGCCAGCAGCTTTCCGACCGGGAACACTGAAGCTTTCTTT,CASSFPTGNTEAFF
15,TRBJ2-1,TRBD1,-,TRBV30,TGTGCCTGGAGTGTACAGGGGGCTTCCTACAATGAGCAGTTCTTC,CAWSVQGASYNEQFF
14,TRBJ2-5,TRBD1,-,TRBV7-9,TGTGCCAGCAGCTCGACGACAGGGGAGGAGACCCAGTACTTC,CASSSTTGEETQYF
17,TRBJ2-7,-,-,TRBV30,TGTGCCTGGGGGGAAGGCCCTCCAGGGGGAGGACTCTACGAGCAGTACTTC,CAWGEGPPGGGLYEQYF
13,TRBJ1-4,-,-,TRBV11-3,TGTGCCAGCAGCCGGTCAACTAATGAAAAACTGTTTTTT,CASSRSTNEKLFF
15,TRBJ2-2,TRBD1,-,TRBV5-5,TGTGCCAGCAGCTCGCCGGGACAGGGGGCCGGGGAGCTGTTTTTT,CASSSPGQGAGELFF
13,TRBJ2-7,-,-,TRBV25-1,TGTGCCAGCAGTGGCCTAGGCGACTACGAGCAGTACTTC,CASSGLGDYEQYF
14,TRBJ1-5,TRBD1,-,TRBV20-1,TGCAGTGCTAGGGGCAGGGGGCTCACTCAGCCCCAGCATTTT,CSARGRGLTQPQHF
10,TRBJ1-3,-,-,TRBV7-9,TGTGCCGGAGAGGGGCACACCATATATTTT,CAGEGHTIYF
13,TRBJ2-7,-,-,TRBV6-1,TGTGCCAGCAGTGTTTCCAGGACCTACGAGCAGTACTTC,CASSVSRTYEQYF
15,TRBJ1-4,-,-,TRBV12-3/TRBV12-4,TGTGCCAGCAGACCTAGGACAGCGACTAATGAAAAACTGTTTTTT,CASRPRTATNEKLFF
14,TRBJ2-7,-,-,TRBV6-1,TGTGCCAGCAGTGAAGCAGGACACGACTACGAGCAGTACTTC,CASSEAGHDYEQYF
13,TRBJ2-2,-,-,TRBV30,TGTGCCTGGACCGGGCCATACACCGGGGAGCTGTTTTTT,CAWTGPYTGELFF
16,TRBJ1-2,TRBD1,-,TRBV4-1,TGCGCCAGCAGCCAAGAATATCGGACAGGGGGAGGAGGCTACACCTTC,CASSQEYRTGGGGYTF
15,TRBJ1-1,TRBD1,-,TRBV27,TGTGCCAGCAGTCCCTCGACAGGGGGAAACACTGAAGCTTTCTTT,CASSPSTGGNTEAFF
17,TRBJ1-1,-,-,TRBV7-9,TGTGCCAGCAGCCCCGGGCCCCAGGGGTTTAAGGACACTGAAGCTTTCTTT,CASSPGPQGFKDTEAFF
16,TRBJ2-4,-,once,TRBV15,TGTGCCACCAGCCTCTCTTGGGACTCGACAAAAAACATTCAGTACTTC,CATSLSWDSTKNIQYF
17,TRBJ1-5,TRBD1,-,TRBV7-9,TGTGCCAGCAGCTTAGCCCAGGGGGACTTAGGCAATCAGCCCCAGCATTTT,CASSLAQGDLGNQPQHF
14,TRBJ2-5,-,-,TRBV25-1,TGTGCTAGCAGCCGCCCCGGGACACAAGAGACCCAGTACTTC,CASSRPGTQETQYF
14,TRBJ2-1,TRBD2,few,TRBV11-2,TGTGCCAGCAGCTTAGATCCGGGGGGAAATGAGCAGTTCTTC,CASSLDPGGNEQFF
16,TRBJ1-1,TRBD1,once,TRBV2,TGTGCCAGCAGTGAAGCGGACAGGGCCTCTTTGGTTGAAGCTTTCTTT,CASSEADRASLVEAFF
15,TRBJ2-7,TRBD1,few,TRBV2,TGTGCCAGCAATCCTGTTGAGACAGGGAGCTACGAGCAGTACTTC,CASNPVETGSYEQYF
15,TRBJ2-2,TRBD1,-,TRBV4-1,TGCGCCAGCAGCCTGACGGGACAGGGAGCCGGGGAGCTGTTTTTT,CASSLTGQGAGELFF
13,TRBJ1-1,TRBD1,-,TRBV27,TGTGCCAGCAGTCCCGGGACAGGGCATGAAGCTTTCTTT,CASSPGTGHEAFF
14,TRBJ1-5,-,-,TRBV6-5,TGTGCCAGCAGTTACTTTACAGGGTCGGAGCCCCAGCATTTT,CASSYFTGSEPQHF
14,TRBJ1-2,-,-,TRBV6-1,TGTGCCAGCAGCGGACTGACCCCGAACTATGGCTACACCTTC,CASSGLTPNYGYTF
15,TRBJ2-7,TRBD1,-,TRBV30,TGTGCCTGGAGTAAGCCCGGGACAGGGCCCCAAGGGCAGTACTTC,CAWSKPGTGPQGQYF
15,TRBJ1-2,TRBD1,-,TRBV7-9,TGTGCCAGCAGCTTGGGGACAGACTTCAACTATGGCTACACCTTC,CASSLGTDFNYGYTF
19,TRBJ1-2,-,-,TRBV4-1,TGCGCCAGCAGCCTCTTAGGACGGACAAGGAAGGGCGGGGACTATGGCTACACCTTC,CASSLLGRTRKGGDYGYTF
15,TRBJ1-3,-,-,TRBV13,TGTGCCAGCAGCTTAGGGGGGGACTCTGGAAACACCATATATTTT,CASSLGGDSGNTIYF
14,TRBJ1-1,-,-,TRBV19,TGTGCCAGTAGTGTCGATGTGATGAACACTGAAGCTTTCTTT,CASSVDVMNTEAFF
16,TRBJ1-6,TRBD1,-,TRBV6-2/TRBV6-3,TGTGCCAGCAGTTCCGCCTGGGACAGCAAAAATTCACCCCTCCACTTT,CASSSAWDSKNSPLHF
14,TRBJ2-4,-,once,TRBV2,TGTGCCAGCAGTGACACGGAGGGCTTGAACATTCAGTACTTC,CASSDTEGLNIQYF
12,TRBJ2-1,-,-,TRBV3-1,TGTGCCAGCAGTCAAAACTACAATGAGCAGTTCTTC,CASSQNYNEQFF
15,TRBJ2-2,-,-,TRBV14,TGTGCCAGCAGCCTACCCGTTGTCCCTATCGGGGAGCTGTTTTTT,CASSLPVVPIGELFF
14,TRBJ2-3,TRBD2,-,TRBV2,TGTGCCAGCAGTGACGGACTAGCGGGCTCCCTTCCGTATTTT,CASSDGLAGSLPYF
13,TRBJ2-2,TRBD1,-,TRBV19,TGTGCCACTCAAGACAGGGGCACCGGGGAGCTGTTTTTT,CATQDRGTGELFF
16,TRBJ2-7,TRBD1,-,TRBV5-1,TGCGCCAGCAGCCCCGGACAGGGGCGATACTCCTACGAGCAGTACTTC,CASSPGQGRYSYEQYF
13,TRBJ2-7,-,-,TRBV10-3,TGTGCCACTTCTCCGGGAATAGGATACGAGCAGTACTTC,CATSPGIGYEQYF
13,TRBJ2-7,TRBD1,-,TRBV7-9,TGTGCCAGCCGGACAGGGGCCTCCTACGAGCAGTACTTC,CASRTGASYEQYF
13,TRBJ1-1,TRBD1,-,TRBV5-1,TGCGCCAGCAGCACAGGGGATAACACTGAAGCTTTCTTT,CASSTGDNTEAFF
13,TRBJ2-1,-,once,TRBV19,TGTGCCAGTAGAAAGGGCAGGGAGGATGAGCAGTTCTTC,CASRKGREDEQFF
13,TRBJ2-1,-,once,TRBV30,TGTGCCTGGACCCGCGGCGGTGGGAATGAGCAGTTCTTC,CAWTRGGGNEQFF
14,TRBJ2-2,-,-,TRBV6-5,TGTGCCAGCAGTTACTCTGCAGTACCCGGGGAGCTGTTTTTT,CASSYSAVPGELFF
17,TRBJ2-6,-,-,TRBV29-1,TGCAGCGTACTGAAACAGGAATTCCTCTCTGGGGCCAACGTCCTGACTTTC,CSVLKQEFLSGANVLTF
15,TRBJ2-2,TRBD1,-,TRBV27,TGTGCCAGCAGTCCACAGGGGGCGCGTACCGGGGAGCTGTTTTTT,CASSPQGARTGELFF
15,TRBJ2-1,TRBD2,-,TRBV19,TGTGCCAGTAGTATTGTACTAGCGGGCCCCAATGAGCAGTTCTTC,CASSIVLAGPNEQFF
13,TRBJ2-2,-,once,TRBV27,TGTGCCAGCAGTTTAGAGGGGCCCGGGGAGCTGTTTTTT,CASSLEGPGELFF
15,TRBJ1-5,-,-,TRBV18,TGTGCCAGCTCACCACCGACAGAGAGCAATCAGCCCCAGCATTTT,CASSPPTESNQPQHF
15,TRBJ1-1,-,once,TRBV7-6,TGTGCCAGCAGCTTAGACGGGGACTTGAACACTGAAGCTTTCTTT,CASSLDGDLNTEAFF
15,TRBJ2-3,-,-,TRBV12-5,TGTGCTAGTGGTTCCCCCGGGAACCCCACAGATACGCAGTATTTT,CASGSPGNPTDTQYF
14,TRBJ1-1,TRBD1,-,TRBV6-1,TGTGCCAGTCGGACAGGGGGCTTGTACACTGAAGCTTTCTTT,CASRTGGLYTEAFF
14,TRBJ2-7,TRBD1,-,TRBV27,TGTGCCAGCAGTAATACAGGGGTGGGCGACGAGCAGTACTTC,CASSNTGVGDEQYF